Each of the 9 T cell receptor beta chains below was sequenced from the same sample in a study of T cell clonality in common variable immunodeficiency. This table comes from immunoSEQ multiplex PCR, and its TCRdb copy is limited to in-frame clones, with some not included. The sample yields about 30,000 clones, without any singletons. Study-level findings and limits: In common variable immunodeficiency, TCR beta chains reportedly carried fewer deletions and N-nucleotide insertions.

These receptors lack a known antigen. Sequenced sample: peripheral blood mononuclear cells. These TCRs come from a human donor with common variable immunodeficiency.

This clone occurred a few times. The read ends 3 residues early relative to the CDR3; the germline J gene fills the gap. This rearrangement joins TRBV7-3 to TRBJ1-2, with 8 nucleotides matching TRBD1. Trimming at V came to 2 bases and at J to 7 bases, leaving 9 bases not matched to a gene. In germline, CDR1 is SGHTA, CDR2 FQGTGA. The CDR3 is 15 residues long. CDR3 sequence: CASSLRSTGDGGYTF. The sequenced CDR3 bases are TGTGCCAGCAGCTTACGCTCGACAGGGGATGGTGGC.

This clone has only a few counts. The part of the CDR3 DNA that was read is TGTGCCAGCGGAAGGACAGGGGGCTACGAG. Translating gives CASGRTGGYE. From start to end, the CDR3 is CASGRTGGYEQYF. The chain combines TRBV14 with TRBJ2-7; 10 nucleotides agree with TRBD1. The CDR3 extends 3 residues past the end of the read, so its final part is completed from the germline J gene. CDR1 and CDR2 from the germline V gene are SGHDN and FVKESK. The CDR3 extends over 13 amino acids. V dropped 8 bases and J dropped 3; count of bases not matched to a gene: 4.

As for this clone: The CDR3 end lies 3 residues beyond the end of the read and is filled in from the germline J gene. The chain combines TRBV7-2 with TRBJ2-3; 7 nucleotides agree with TRBD1. The CDR3 has 15 residues. Germline CDR1 and CDR2: SGHTA and FQGNSA. The V segment lost 4 bases and the J segment 2 bases; nucleotides outside the gene matches: 6. The CDR3 here is CASSSRDSSTDTQYF. The sequenced part of the CDR3 DNA is TGTGCCAGCAGCTCTCGGGACAGTTCCACAGATACG.

To note about this clone: The CDR3 is cut off 3 residues early in the read; its end comes from the germline J gene. The chain is built from TRBV19 and TRBJ1-5; 9 positions agree with TRBD1. CDR3 size: 18 residues. Germline values: CDR1 LNHDA, CDR2 SQIVND (reference sequence). J gave up 2 bases and V 1 base, and 9 bases lay outside the gene matches. CDR3 DNA (partial): TGTGCCAGTAGTATAGGGGACAGGGTGGGAGGTGGCAATCAGCCC. Encoded protein: CASSIGDRVGGGNQP. In full, the CDR3 reads CASSIGDRVGGGNQPQHF.

The sample holds a few counts of this clone. Partial CDR3 DNA: TGTGCCTGGAATAGACAGGCCCTATACACTGAA. Its translation: CAWNRQALYTE. The whole CDR3 sequence is CAWNRQALYTEAFF. The chain uses TRBV30 and TRBJ1-1; D perhaps matches TRBD1 (6 bases). The missing CDR3 end, 3 residues past where the read stops, is filled in from the germline J gene. There are 14 residues in the CDR3. The germline CDR1 and CDR2 sequences are GTSNPN and SVGIG (reference sequence). V gave up 4 bases and J gave up 3 bases, with 15 bases separating them.

This clone has more than one count but fewer than ten. CDR3 sequence reads: CASSMGTRGNQPQHF. The sequenced part of the CDR3 DNA is TGTGCCAGTAGTATGGGGACAAGGGGCAATCAGCCC. The chain links TRBV19 to TRBJ1-5; D perhaps matches TRBD1 (6 bases). Sequencing ends 3 residues short of the CDR3 end; the germline J gene provides the rest. Germline V CDR1 and CDR2: LNHDA, SQIVND (reference sequence). The CDR3 is 15 amino acids. V lost 3 bases to trimming and J lost 2 bases, with 11 bases between them. Full variable domain (remainder filled in from reference TRBV19 and TRBJ1-5): DGGITQSPKYLFRKEGQNVTLSCEQNLNHDAMYWYRQDPGQGLRLIYYSQIVNDFQKGDIAEGYSVSREKKESFPLTVTSAQKNPTAFYLCASSMGTRGNQPQHFGDGTRLSIL.

A word on this clone: The read ends 3 residues early relative to the CDR3; the germline J gene fills the gap. The V gene is TRBV6-1, the J gene TRBJ1-2, with D tentatively TRBD1 (5 bases). Germline lookup yields CDR1 MNHNS and CDR2 SASEGT. The CDR3 is 13 residues long. This CDR3 reads CASSDLGGEGYTF. Partial CDR3 DNA: TGTGCCAGCAGTGATTTGGGGGGAGAAGGC.

This clone has ten or more counts. This CDR3 reads CASSPGTETDTQYF. Partial CDR3 DNA: TGTGCCAGCAGCCCTGGGACAGAGACAGATACG. This chain joins TRBV7-3 and TRBJ2-3; the match to TRBD1 covers 7 bases. The CDR3 is cut off 3 residues early in the read; its end comes from the germline J gene. V lost 5 bases to trimming and J lost 3 bases; unmatched junction nucleotides: 5. The CDR3 sequence is 14 residues long. Germline values: CDR1 SGHTA, CDR2 FQGTGA.

There are a few counts of this clone. The read gets to within 3 residues of the CDR3 end, and the germline J gene fills in the rest. This chain uses TRBV30 with TRBJ2-2, with a weak D call TRBD1 (6 bases). Trimming left V 3 bases short and J 3 bases short, with 14 bases between. Germline V gives CDR1 GTSNPN, CDR2 SVGIG (reference sequence). This CDR3 spans 15 amino acids. The sequenced part of the CDR3 DNA is TGTGCCTGGAGCAAAGGGGGTTGGGACACCGGGGAG. The encoded protein is CAWSKGGWDTGE. The CDR3, in full, reads CAWSKGGWDTGELFF. The full variable domain, in which reference TRBV30 and TRBJ2-2 provide the parts outside the CDR3, is SQTIHQWPATLVQPVGSPLSLECTVEGTSNPNLYWYRQAAGRGLQLLFYSVGIGQISSEVPQNLSASRPQDRQFILSSKKLLLSDSGFYLCAWSKGGWDTGELFFGEGSRLTVL.